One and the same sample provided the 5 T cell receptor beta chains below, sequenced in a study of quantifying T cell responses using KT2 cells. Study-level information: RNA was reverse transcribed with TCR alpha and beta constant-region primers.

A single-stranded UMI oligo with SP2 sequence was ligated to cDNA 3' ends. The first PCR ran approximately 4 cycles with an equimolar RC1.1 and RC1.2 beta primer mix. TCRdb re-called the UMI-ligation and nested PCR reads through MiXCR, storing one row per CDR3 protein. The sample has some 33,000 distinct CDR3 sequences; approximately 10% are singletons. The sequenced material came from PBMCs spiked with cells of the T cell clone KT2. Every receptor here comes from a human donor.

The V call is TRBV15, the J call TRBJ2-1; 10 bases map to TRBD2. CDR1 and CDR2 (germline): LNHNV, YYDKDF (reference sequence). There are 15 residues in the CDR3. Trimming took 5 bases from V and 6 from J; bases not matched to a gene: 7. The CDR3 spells CATSGSGRTLNEQFF. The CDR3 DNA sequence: TGTGCCACCAGCGGTAGCGGGAGGACACTCAATGAGCAGTTCTTC.

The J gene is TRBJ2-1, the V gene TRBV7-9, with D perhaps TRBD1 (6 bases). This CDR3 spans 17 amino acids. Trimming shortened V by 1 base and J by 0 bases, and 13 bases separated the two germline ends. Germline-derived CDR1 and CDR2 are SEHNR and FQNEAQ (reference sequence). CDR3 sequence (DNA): TGTGCCAGCAGCTTAGGTGTGGGGGCGAGCTCCTACAATGAGCAGTTCTTC. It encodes CASSLGVGASSYNEQFF.

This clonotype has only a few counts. CDR3 nucleotides: TGCGCCAGCAGCCCGAACCCCCGCGGGGAGCTGTTTTTT. Its protein product is CASSPNPRGELFF. V is TRBV5-1 and J is TRBJ2-2, with no clear D. This CDR3 has 13 amino acids. Germline V gene data show CDR1 as SGHRS and CDR2 as YFSETQ. The V end was cut by 4 bases, the J end by 7 bases, with 11 bases between.

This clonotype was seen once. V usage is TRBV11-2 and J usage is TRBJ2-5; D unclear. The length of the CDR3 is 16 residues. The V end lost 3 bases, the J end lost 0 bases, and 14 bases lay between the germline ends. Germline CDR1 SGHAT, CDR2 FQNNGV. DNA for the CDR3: TGTGCCAGCAGCTTGGAAAGACAAATGTACCAAGAGACCCAGTACTTC. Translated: CASSLERQMYQETQYF.

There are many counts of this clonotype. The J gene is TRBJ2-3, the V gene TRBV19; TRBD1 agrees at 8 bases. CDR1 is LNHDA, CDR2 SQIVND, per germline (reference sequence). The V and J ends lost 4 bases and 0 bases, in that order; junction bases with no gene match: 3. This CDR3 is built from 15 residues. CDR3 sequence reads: CASSTGGGSTDTQYF. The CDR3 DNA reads TGTGCCAGTAGTACAGGGGGCGGGAGCACAGATACGCAGTATTTT.